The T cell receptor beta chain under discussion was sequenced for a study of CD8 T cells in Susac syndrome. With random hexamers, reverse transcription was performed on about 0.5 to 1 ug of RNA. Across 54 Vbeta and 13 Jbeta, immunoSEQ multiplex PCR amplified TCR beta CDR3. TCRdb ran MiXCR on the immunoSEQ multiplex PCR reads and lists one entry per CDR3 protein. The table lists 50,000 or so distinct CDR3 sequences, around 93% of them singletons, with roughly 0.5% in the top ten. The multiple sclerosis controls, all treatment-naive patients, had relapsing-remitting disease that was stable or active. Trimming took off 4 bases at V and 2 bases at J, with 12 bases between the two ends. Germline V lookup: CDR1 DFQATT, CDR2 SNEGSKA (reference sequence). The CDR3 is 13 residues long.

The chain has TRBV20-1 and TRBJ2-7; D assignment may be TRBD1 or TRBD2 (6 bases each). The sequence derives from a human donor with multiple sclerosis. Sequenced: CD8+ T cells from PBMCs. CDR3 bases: TGCAGTGCTAAGGGGGGAAGGACCTACGAGCAGTACTTC. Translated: CSAKGGRTYEQYF.